These 8 T cell receptor beta chains were all obtained from the same sample, sequenced in a study of CD8+CD57+ T cells in acquired aplastic anemia (dated by TCRdb to the late 2010s). TCRdb names Illumina HiSeq 2000 as the instrument used. Genomic DNA served as template for TCR beta VDJ combination and CDR3 sequence profiling. Starting from the raw public reads, TCRdb applied fastp trimming at Q25, assembled clones with MiXCR and retained in-frame beta chains. Identical CDR3 proteins give one entry, which carries the most common genes and DNA. The sample has about 220,000 distinct CDR3 sequences on record, roughly 35% of them singletons. The ten biggest clones cover approximately 1.2% of the sample. Sequencing was performed on sorted CD4+, CD8+, or CD8+CD57+ T cells (not recorded which) from PBMCs. Receptors originate from a human donor in good health, serving as a control.

This clonotype appeared a few times. The chain couples TRBV6-1 to TRBJ1-1; D might be TRBD1 (5 bases). The CDR3 runs to 11 residues. Looked up from germline, CDR1 is MNHNS and CDR2 is SASEGT. V was cut by 6 bases and J by 6 bases, with 8 bases left in between. The CDR3 bases are TGTGCCAGCAGGGAGGGGTCTGAAGCTTTCTTT. This translates into CASREGSEAFF.

Many counts were recorded for this clonotype. V usage is TRBV29-1 and J usage is TRBJ2-7, with D possibly being TRBD1 or TRBD2 (5 bases each). Germline CDR1 reads SQVTM; CDR2 reads ANQGSEA. The CDR3 length is 14 residues. Trimming took off 0 bases at V and 2 bases at J, with 11 bases between the two ends. Here the CDR3 reads CSVEDGDPPYEQYF. As DNA, the CDR3 is TGCAGCGTTGAAGATGGGGACCCCCCCTACGAGCAGTACTTC.

This clonotype was seen ten or more times. The chain employs TRBV2 and TRBJ2-1; 9 bases match TRBD2. With V trimmed by 8 bases and J by 4 bases, 6 bases remained unmatched. The CDR3 has 14 residues. The germline gives CDR1 SNHLY, CDR2 FYNNEI. The CDR3 sequence: CASVREGTYNEQFF. CDR3 DNA sequence: TGTGCCAGCGTGCGGGAGGGCACTTACAATGAGCAGTTCTTC.

This clonotype has ten or more counts. The chain joins TRBV10-3 to TRBJ2-5, with D perhaps matching TRBD1 or TRBD2 (5 bases each). This CDR3 has 13 amino acids. V was shortened by 9 bases and J by 2 bases, with 13 bases between the two germline ends. CDR1 is ENHRY, CDR2 SYGVKD, per germline. The CDR3 sequence is CAITRDPQETQYF. CDR3 nucleotide sequence: TGTGCCATAACCCGGGACCCTCAAGAGACCCAGTACTTC.

V is TRBV6-1 and J is TRBJ1-2; D call uncertain. This CDR3 contains 14 residues. Germline V gene sequence: CDR1 MNHNS, CDR2 SASEGT. V lost 8 bases to trimming and J lost 8 bases, with 21 bases between them. CDR3 coding DNA: TGTGCCAGCCGCGGTTCCCTTGCCCGGGGAGGCTACACCTTC. This translates into CASRGSLARGGYTF.

This chain joins TRBV19 and TRBJ2-2; D tentatively reads TRBD1 or TRBD2 (6 bases each). The germline V and J ends were trimmed by 4 bases and 6 bases, with 15 bases remaining between them. Germline V gene data show CDR1 as LNHDA and CDR2 as SQIVND (reference sequence). CDR3 length equals 15 residues. The DNA for the CDR3 is TGTGCCAGTAGTACTGGTGGAGGGGGACCCGGGGAGCTGTTTTTT. It translates to CASSTGGGGPGELFF.

This clonotype was detected ten times or more. This chain uses TRBV4-1 with TRBJ1-2; D remains ambiguous. V was pared by 1 base and J by 0 bases, with 3 bases between. Germline CDR1 and CDR2: MGHRA and YSYEKL. The CDR3 is 13 amino acids. This chain's CDR3 is CASSQGTNYGYTF. The CDR3 coding sequence is TGCGCCAGCAGCCAAGGTACTAACTATGGCTACACCTTC.

The rearrangement uses TRBV10-3 and TRBJ2-1; 7 bases fit TRBD2. Germline CDR1 is ENHRY and CDR2 is SYGVKD. V shed 4 bases, J shed 0 bases, and the junction held 12 bases outside the gene matches. This CDR3 comprises 18 residues. This CDR3 reads CAISGSGRGARSYNEQFF. The CDR3 nucleotides are TGTGCCATCAGTGGCTCGGGGAGGGGAGCCCGCTCCTACAATGAGCAGTTCTTC.